This TCR beta chain originates from a study of T cells after posttransplantation cyclophosphamide. CDR3 length: 15 residues. Trimming cost V 6 bases and J 5 bases; bases outside gene matches: 11. Per the germline V gene, CDR1 is SGHNT and CDR2 is YENEEA. Assay used: immunoSEQ multiplex PCR; TCRdb lists only in-frame clones, some missing. This set yields 42,000 or so clones and no singletons; the top ten hold roughly 4.3%. This clone was seen repeatedly, ten times or more. The TCR originated in a woman in her 50s in good health and a related stem cell transplant donor. Specimen: PBMCs. The chain is built from TRBV11-3 and TRBJ2-3; 7 bases are a match to TRBD2. The CDR3 nucleotides are TGTGCCAGCAGGATCGGGGGGACTTTGGGAGATACGCAGTATTTT. Protein sequence: CASRIGGTLGDTQYF.